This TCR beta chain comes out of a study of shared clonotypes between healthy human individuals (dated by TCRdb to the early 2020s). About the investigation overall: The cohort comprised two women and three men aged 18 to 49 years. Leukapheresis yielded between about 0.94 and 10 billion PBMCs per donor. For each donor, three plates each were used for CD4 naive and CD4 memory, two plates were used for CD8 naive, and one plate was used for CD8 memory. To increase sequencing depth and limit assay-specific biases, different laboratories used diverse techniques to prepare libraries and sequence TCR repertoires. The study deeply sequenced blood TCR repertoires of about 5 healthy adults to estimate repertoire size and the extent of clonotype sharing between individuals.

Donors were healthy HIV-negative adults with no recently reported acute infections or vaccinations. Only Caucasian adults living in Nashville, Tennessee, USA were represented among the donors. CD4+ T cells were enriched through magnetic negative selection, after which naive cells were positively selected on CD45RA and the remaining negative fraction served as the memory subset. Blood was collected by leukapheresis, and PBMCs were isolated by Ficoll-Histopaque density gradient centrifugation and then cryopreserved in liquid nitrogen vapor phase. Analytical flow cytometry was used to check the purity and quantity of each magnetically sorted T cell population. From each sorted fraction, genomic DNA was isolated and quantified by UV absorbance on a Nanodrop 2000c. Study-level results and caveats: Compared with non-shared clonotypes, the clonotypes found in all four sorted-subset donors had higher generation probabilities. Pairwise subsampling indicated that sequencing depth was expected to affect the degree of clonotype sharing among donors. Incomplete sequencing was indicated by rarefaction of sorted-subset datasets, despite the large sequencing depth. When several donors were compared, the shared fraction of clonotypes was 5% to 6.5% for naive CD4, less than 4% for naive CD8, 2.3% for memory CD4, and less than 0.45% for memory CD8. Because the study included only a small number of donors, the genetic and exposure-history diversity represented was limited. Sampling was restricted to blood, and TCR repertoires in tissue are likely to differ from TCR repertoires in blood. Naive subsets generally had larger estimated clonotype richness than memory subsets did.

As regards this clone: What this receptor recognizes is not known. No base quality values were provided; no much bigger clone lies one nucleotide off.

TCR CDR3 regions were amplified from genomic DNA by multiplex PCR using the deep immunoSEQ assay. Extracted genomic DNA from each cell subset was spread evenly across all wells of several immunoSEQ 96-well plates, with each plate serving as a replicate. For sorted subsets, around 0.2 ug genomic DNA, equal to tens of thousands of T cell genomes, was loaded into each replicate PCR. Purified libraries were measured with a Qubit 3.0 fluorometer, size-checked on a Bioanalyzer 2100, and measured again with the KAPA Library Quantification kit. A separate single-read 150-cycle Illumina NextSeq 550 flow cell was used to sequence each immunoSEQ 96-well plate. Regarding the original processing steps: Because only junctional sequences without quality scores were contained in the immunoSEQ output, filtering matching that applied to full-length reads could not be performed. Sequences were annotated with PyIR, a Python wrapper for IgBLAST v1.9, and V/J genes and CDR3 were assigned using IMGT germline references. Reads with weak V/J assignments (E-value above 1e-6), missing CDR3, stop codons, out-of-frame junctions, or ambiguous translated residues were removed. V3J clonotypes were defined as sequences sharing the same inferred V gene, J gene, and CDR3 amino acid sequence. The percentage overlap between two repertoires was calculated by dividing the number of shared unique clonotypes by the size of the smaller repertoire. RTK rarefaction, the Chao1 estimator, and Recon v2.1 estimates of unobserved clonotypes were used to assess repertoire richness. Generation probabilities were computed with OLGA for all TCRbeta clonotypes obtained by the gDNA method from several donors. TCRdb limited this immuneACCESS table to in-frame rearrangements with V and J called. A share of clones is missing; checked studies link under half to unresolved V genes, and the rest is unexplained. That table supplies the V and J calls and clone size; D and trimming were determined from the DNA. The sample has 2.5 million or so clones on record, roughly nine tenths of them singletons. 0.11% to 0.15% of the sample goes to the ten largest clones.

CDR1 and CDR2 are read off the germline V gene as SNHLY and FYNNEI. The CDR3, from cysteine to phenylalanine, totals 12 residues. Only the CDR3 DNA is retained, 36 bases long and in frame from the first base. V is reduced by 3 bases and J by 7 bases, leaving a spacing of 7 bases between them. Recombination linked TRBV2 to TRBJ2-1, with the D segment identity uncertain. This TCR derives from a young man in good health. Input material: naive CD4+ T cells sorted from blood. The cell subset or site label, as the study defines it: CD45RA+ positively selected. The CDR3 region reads CASSENANEQFF. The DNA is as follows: TGTGCCAGCAGTGAGAATGCGAATGAGCAGTTCTTC.